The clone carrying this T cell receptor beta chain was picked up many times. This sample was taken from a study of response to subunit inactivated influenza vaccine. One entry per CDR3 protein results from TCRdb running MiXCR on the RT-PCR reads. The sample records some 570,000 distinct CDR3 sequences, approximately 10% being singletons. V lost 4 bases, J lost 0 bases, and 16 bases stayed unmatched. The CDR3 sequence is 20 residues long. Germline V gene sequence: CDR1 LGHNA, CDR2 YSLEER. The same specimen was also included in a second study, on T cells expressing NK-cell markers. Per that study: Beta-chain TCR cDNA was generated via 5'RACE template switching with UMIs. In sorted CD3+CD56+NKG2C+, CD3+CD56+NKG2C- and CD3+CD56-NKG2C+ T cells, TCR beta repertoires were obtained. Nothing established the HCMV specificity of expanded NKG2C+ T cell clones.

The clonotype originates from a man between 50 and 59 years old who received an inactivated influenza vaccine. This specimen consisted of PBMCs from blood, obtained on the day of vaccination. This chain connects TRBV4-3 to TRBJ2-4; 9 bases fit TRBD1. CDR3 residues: CASSPDSGTGSSLAKNIQYF. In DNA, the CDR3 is TGCGCCAGCAGCCCAGACTCCGGGACAGGGTCCTCACTAGCCAAAAACATTCAGTACTTC.